This entry features one T cell receptor beta chain sequence. Its antigen is unidentified. This record belongs to a study of shared clonotypes between healthy human individuals. As for the study in general: CD8 memory received one plate per donor, CD8 naive two, CD4 memory three and CD4 naive three.

The CDR3 has 17 amino acids. Germline V gene data show CDR1 as SGHAT and CDR2 as FQNNGV. The V and J ends lost 1 base and 8 bases respectively, with 21 bases between them. Study results and caveats: Depth of sequencing was expected to influence donor clonotype sharing. Non-shared clonotypes had lower generation probabilities than those shared by all four donors.

Assay: immunoSEQ multiplex PCR; the TCRdb copy retains only in-frame clones and omits some. This table has over a million clones, more than 95% appearing once. The gene calls are TRBV11-2 and TRBJ2-1; possibly TRBD1 for D (7 bases). The specimen sequenced was naive CD4+ T cells sorted from blood. Subset here: CD45RA+ positively selected. The sequence was obtained from a man aged 25 to 40 in good health. The CDR3 DNA is TGTGCCAGCAGCTTAGGTCGGTGGAGGGGGCGACTCGATGAGCAGTTCTTC. Translating gives CASSLGRWRGRLDEQFF.